This T cell receptor beta chain was documented in a study of spatial heterogeneity in lung cancer. General study points: Ubiquitous expanded tumor TCRs were seen in blood more at resection than at follow-up.

TCRdb re-derived calls from the 5' RACE reads in MiXCR, one entry per CDR3 protein. The top ten hold roughly 41% of the sample, which has approximately 92,000 distinct CDR3 sequences, roughly 12% seen once. This clonotype appeared a few times. Its specificity is not known. The CDR3 runs to 14 residues. CDR1 and CDR2 from the germline V gene are SEHNR and FQNEAQ (reference sequence). V lost 5 bases, J lost 6 bases, and 6 bases stayed unmatched. Documented time point: sample taken at primary tumor resection. The rearrangement uses TRBV7-9 and TRBJ2-2; TRBD1 matches 7 bases. Sample: PBMCs, taken at surgery. The receptor comes from a male donor with early-stage non-small cell lung cancer. Here the CDR3 reads CASSRLQGAGELFF. In DNA, the CDR3 is TGTGCCAGCAGCCGGTTGCAGGGGGCCGGGGAGCTGTTTTTT.